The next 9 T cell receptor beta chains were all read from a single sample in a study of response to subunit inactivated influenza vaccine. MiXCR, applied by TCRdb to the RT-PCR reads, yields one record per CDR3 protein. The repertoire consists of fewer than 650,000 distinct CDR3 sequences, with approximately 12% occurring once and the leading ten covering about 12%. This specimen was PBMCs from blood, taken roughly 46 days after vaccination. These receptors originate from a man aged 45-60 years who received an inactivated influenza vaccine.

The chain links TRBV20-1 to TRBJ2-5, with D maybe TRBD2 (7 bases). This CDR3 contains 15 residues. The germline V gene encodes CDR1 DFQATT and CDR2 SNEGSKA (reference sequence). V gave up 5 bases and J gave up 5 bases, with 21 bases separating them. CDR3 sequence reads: CSAVGGRASLETQYF. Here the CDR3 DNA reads TGCAGTGCTGTAGGGGGGAGGGCCTCCTTGGAGACCCAGTACTTC.

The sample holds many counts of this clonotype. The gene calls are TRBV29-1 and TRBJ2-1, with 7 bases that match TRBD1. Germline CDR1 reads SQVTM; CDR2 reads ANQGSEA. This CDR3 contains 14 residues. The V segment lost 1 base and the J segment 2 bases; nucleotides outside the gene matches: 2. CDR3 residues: CSVEGDSAYNEQFF. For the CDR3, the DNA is TGCAGCGTTGAAGGGGACAGTGCCTACAATGAGCAGTTCTTC.

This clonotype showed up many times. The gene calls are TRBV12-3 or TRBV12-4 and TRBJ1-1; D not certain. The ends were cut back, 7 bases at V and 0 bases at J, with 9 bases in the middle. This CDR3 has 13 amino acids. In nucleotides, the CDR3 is TGTGCCAGCACCCATAAACTGAACACTGAAGCTTTCTTT. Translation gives CASTHKLNTEAFF.

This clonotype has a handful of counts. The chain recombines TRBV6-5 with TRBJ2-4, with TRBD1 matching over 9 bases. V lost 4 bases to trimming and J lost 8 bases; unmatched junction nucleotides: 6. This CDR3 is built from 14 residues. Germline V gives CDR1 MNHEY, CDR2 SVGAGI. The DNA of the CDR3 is TGTGCCAGCAGTTTACAGGGGGCAAGGGACATTCAGTACTTC. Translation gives CASSLQGARDIQYF.

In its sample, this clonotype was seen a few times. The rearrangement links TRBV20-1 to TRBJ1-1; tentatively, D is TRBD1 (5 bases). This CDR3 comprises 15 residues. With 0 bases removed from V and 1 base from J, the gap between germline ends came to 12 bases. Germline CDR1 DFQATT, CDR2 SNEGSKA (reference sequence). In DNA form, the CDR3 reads TGCAGTGCTAGAGATTTTTTCCAGGGGAACACTGAAGCTTTCTTT. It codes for CSARDFFQGNTEAFF.

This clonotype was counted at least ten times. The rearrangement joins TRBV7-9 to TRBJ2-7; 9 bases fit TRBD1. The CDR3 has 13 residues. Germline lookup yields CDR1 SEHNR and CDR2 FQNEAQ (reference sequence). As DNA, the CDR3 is TGTGCTCTTGGAGGGACAGGGACCTACGAGCAGTACTTC. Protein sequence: CALGGTGTYEQYF.

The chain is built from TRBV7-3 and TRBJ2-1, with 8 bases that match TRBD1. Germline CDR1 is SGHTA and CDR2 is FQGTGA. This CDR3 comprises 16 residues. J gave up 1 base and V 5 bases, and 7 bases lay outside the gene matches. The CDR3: CASSAQTGVSYNEQFF. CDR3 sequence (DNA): TGTGCCAGCAGCGCCCAGACAGGGGTTTCCTACAATGAGCAGTTCTTC.

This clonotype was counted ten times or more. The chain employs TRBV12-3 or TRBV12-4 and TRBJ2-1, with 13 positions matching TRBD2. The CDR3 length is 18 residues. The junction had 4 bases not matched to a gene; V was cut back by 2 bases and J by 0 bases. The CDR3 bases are TGTGCCAGCAGTTTACCCGGACTAGCGGGGGACTCCTACAATGAGCAGTTCTTC. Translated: CASSLPGLAGDSYNEQFF.

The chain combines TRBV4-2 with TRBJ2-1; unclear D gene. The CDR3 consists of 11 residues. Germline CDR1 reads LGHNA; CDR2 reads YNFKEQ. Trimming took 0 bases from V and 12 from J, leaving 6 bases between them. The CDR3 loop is CASSQDSWQFF. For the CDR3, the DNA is TGTGCCAGCAGCCAAGATAGTTGGCAGTTCTTC.